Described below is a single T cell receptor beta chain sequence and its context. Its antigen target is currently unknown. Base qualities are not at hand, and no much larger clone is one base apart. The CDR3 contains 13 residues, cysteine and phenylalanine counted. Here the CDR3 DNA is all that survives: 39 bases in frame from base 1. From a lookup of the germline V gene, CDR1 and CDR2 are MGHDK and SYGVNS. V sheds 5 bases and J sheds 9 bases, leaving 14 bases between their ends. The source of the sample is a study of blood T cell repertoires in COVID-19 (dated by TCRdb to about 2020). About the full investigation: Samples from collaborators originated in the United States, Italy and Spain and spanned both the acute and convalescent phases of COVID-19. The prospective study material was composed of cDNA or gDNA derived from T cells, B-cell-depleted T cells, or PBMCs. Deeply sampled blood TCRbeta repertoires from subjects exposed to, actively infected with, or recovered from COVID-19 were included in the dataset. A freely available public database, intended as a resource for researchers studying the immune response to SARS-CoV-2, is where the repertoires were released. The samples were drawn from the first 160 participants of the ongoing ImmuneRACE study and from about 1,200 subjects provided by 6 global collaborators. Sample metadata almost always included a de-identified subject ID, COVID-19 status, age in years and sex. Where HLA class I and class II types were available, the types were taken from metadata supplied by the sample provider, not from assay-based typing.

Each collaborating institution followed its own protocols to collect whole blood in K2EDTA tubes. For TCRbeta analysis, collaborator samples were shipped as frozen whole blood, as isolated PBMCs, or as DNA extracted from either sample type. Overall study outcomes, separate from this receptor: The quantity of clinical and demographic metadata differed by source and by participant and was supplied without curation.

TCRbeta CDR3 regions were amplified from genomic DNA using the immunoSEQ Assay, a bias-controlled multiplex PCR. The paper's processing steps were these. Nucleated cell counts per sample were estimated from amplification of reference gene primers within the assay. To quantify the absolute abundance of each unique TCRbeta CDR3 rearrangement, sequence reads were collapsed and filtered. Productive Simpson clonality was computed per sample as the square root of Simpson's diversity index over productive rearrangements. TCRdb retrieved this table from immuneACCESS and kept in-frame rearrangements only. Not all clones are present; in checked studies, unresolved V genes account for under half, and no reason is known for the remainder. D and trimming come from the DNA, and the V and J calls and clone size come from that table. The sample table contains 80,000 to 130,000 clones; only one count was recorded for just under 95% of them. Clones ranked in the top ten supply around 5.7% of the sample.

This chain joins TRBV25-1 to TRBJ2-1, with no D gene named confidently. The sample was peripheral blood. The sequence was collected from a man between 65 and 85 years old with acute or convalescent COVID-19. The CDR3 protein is CASSYGLHGEQFF. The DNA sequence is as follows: TGTGCCAGCAGTTATGGGCTACATGGTGAGCAGTTCTTC.